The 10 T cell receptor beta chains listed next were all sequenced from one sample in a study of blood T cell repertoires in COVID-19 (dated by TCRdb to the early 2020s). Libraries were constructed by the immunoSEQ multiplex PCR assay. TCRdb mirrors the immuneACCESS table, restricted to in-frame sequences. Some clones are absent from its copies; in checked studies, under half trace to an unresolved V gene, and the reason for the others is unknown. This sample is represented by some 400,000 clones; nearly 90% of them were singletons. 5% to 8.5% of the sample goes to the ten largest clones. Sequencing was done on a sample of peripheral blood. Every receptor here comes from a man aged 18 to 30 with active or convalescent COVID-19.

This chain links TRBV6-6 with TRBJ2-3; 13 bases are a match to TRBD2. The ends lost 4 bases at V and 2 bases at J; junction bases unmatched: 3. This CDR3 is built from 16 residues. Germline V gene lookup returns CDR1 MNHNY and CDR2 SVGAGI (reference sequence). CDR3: CASSSGLAGATDTQYF. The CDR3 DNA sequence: TGTGCCAGCAGTTCCGGACTAGCGGGGGCCACAGATACGCAGTATTTT.

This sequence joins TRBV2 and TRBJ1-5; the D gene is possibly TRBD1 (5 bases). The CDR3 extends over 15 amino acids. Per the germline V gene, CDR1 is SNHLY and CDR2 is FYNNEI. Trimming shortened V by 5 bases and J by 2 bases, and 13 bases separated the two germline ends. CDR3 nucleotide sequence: TGTGCCAGCAGTATGCAGGGTCGGGGCAATCAGCCCCAGCATTTT. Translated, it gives CASSMQGRGNQPQHF.

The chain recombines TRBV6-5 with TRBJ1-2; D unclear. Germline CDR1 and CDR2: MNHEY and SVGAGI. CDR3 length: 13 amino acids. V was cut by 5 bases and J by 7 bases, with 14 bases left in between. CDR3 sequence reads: CASSQTDGRGYTF. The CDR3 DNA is TGTGCCAGCAGTCAAACAGATGGTCGTGGCTACACCTTC.

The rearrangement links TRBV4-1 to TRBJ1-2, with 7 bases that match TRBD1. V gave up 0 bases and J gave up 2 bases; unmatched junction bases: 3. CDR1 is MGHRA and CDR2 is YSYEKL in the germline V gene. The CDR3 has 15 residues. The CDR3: CASSQEATGNYGYTF. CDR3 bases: TGCGCCAGCAGCCAAGAGGCGACAGGGAACTATGGCTACACCTTC.

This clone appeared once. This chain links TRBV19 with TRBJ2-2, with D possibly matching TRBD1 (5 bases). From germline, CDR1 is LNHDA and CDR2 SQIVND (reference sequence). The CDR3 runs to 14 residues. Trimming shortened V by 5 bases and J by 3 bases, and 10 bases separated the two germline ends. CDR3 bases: TGTGCCAGTAGTCGCAGGGAAGACACCGGGGAGCTGTTTTTT. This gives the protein CASSRREDTGELFF. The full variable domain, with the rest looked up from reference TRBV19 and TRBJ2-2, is DGGITQSPKYLFRKEGQNVTLSCEQNLNHDAMYWYRQDPGQGLRLIYYSQIVNDFQKGDIAEGYSVSREKKESFPLTVTSAQKNPTAFYLCASSRREDTGELFFGEGSRLTVL.

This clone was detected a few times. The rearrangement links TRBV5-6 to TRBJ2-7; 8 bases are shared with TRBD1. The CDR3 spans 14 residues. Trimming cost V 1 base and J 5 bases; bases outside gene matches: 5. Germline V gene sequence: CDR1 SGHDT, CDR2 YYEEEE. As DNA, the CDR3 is TGTGCCAGCAGCTTGAGGACAGGGCTCGACGAGCAGTACTTC. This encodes CASSLRTGLDEQYF.

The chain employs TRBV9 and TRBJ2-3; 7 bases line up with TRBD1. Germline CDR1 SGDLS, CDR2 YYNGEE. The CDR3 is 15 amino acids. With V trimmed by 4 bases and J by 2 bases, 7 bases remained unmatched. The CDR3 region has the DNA TGTGCCAGCAGCCCCCACGGGACAGACACAGATACGCAGTATTTT. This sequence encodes CASSPHGTDTDTQYF.

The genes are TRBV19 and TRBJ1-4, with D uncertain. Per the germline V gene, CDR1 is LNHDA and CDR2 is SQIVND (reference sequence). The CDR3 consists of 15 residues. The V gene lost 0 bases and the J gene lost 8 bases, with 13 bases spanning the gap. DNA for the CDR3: TGTGCCAGTAGTATAGAGGTCCGACCGGGAGAAAAACTGTTTTTT. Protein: CASSIEVRPGEKLFF.

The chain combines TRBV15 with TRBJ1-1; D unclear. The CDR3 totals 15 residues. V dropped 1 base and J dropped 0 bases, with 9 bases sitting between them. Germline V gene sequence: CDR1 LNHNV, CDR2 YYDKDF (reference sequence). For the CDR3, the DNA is TGTGCCACCAGCAGAGCAAGCGGAATGAACACTGAAGCTTTCTTT. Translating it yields CATSRASGMNTEAFF. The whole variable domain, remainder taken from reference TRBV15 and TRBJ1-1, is DAMVIQNPRYQVTQFGKPVTLSCSQTLNHNVMYWYQQKSSQAPKLLFHYYDKDFNNEADTPDNFQSRRPNTSFCFLDIRSPGLGDTAMYLCATSRASGMNTEAFFGQGTRLTVV.

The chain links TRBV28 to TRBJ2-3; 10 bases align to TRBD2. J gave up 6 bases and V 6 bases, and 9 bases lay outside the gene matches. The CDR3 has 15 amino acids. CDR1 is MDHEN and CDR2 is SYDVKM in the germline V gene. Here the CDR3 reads CASRDLAGGYDTQYF. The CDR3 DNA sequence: TGTGCCAGCAGGGATTTAGCGGGGGGCTACGATACGCAGTATTTT.